This TCR beta chain was identified during a study of blood T cell repertoires in COVID-19. The overall study: T cells, B-cell-depleted T cells, or PBMCs provided the cDNA or gDNA that served as material.

Original data processing: Amplification of reference gene primers provided the estimated nucleated cell counts. Libraries were prepared by immunoSEQ multiplex PCR; TCRdb keeps only in-frame clonotypes and omits some of them. The V and J calls and clone size are taken from that table; D and trimming were inferred from the DNA. The sample has over 20,000 clones, 81% seen once; the top ten hold approximately 7%. The CDR3 extends over 12 amino acids. Looked up from germline, CDR1 is SGHDT and CDR2 is YYEEEE. The V and J ends lost 3 bases and 2 bases respectively, with 6 bases between them. The sequencing input was peripheral blood. This clonotype was sampled from a man between 65 and 85 years old with acute or convalescent COVID-19. The chain has TRBV5-6 and TRBJ2-7; D remains ambiguous. The DNA for the CDR3 is TGTGCCAGCAGCTCCCAGGCCTACGAGCAGTACTTC. It encodes CASSSQAYEQYF.